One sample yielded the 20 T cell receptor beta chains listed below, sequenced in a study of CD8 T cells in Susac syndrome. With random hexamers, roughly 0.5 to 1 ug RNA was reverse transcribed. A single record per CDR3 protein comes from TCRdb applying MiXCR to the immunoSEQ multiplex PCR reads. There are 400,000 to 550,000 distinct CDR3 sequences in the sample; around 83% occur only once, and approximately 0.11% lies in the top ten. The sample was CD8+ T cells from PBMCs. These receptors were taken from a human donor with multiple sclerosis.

The CDR3: CASSGGPPGMNNPLWANVLTF. In DNA, the CDR3 is TGTGCCAGCAGCGGAGGCCCGCCAGGGATGAATAACCCTCTTTGGGCCAACGTCCTGACTTTC. The chain joins TRBV9 to TRBJ2-6; a weak D match, TRBD1 (5 bases). The length of the CDR3 is 21 residues. Trimming shortened V by 3 bases and J by 5 bases, and 30 bases separated the two germline ends. Germline V gene sequence: CDR1 SGDLS, CDR2 YYNGEE.

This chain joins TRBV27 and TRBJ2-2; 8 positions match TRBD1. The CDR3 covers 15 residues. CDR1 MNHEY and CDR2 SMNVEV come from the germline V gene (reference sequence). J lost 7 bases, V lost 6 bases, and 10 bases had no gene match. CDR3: CASSSTGGKVGELFF. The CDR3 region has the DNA TGTGCCAGCAGCTCCACAGGGGGAAAGGTCGGGGAGCTGTTTTTT.

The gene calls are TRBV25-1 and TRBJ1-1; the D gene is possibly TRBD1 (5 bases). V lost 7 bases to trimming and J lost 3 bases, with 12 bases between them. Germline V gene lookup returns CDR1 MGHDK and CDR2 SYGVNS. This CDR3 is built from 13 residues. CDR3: CASNEGLHTEAFF. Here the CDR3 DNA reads TGTGCCAGCAACGAGGGGTTACACACTGAAGCTTTCTTT.

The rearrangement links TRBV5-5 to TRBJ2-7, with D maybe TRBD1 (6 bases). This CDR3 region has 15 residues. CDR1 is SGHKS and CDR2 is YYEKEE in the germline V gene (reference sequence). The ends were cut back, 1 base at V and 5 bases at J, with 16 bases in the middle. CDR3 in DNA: TGTGCCAGCAGCTTGAGGGGCACAGGGTTCGACGAGCAGTACTTC. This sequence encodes CASSLRGTGFDEQYF.

The CDR3 nucleotides are TGTGCCAGCAAAGGGGCCCTCGACGAGCAGTACTTC. Amino acid sequence: CASKGALDEQYF. The chain couples TRBV27 to TRBJ2-7; tentatively, D is TRBD1 (5 bases). Germline V lookup: CDR1 MNHEY, CDR2 SMNVEV (reference sequence). The CDR3 contains 12 residues. The germline V and J ends were trimmed by 7 bases and 5 bases, with 12 bases remaining between them.

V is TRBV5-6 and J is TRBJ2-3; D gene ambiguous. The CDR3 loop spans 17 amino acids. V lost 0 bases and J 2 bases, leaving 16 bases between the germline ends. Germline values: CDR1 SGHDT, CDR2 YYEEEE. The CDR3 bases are TGTGCCAGCAGCTTGGTAGATGGGTCCCAACTCACAGATACGCAGTATTTT. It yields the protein CASSLVDGSQLTDTQYF.

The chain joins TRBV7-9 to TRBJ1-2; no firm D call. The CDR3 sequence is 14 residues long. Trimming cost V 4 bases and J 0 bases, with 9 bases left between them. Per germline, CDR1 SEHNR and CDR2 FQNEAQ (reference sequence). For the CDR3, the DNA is TGTGCCAGCAGCTCTCCCATCACTAACTATGGCTACACCTTC. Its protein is CASSSPITNYGYTF.

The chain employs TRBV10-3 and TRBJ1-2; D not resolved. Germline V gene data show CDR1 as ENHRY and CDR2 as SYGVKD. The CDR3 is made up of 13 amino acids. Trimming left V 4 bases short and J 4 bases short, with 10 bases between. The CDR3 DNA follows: TGTGCCATCAGTGGGGGAACCTTCTATGGCTACACCTTC. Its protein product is CAISGGTFYGYTF.

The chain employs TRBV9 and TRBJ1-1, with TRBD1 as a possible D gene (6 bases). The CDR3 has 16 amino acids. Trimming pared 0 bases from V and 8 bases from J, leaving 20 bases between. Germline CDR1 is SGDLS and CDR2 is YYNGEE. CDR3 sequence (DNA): TGTGCCAGCAGCGTAGGGGGTCAGGGGCCTCAACCCGAAGCTTTCTTT. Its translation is CASSVGGQGPQPEAFF.

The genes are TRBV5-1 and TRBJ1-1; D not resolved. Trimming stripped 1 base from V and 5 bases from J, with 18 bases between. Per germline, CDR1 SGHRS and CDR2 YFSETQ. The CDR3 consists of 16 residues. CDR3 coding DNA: TGCGCCAGCAGCTTGCACGTCGTTGGAGGTATGACTGAAGCTTTCTTT. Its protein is CASSLHVVGGMTEAFF.

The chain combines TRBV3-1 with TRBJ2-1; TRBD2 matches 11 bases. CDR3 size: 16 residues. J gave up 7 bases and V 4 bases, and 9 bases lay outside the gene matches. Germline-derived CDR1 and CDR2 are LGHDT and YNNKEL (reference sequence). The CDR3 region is CASSRKGTSGANEQFF. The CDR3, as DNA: TGTGCCAGCAGCCGAAAGGGGACTAGCGGCGCGAATGAGCAGTTCTTC.

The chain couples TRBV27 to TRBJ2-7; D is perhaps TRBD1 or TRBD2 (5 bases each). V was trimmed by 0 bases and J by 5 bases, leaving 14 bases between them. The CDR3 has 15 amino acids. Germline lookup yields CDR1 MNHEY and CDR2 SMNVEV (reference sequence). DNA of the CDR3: TGTGCCAGCAGTTTATCGAGGGACCCCTTCGACGAGCAGTACTTC. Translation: CASSLSRDPFDEQYF.

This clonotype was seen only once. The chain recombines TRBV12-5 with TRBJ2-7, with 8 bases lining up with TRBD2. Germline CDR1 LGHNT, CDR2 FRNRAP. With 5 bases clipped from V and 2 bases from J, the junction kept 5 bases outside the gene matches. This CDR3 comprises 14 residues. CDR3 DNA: TGTGCTAGTGGTCCTGGACTAGCCCCCTACGAGCAGTACTTC. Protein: CASGPGLAPYEQYF.

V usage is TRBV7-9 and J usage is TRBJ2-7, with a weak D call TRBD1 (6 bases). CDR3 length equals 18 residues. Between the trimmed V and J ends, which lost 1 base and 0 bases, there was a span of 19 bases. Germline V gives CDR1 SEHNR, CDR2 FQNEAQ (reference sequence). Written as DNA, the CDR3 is TGTGCCAGCAGCTTAGTAGGCGGACAGACCTATTTCTCCTACGAGCAGTACTTC. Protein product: CASSLVGGQTYFSYEQYF.

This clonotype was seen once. In nucleotides, the CDR3 is TGCGCCAGCAGCCAAATAGACAGGGTCGGTCAGCCCCAGCATTTT. Residues: CASSQIDRVGQPQHF. The genes are TRBV4-1 and TRBJ1-5; 7 bases match TRBD1. The germline V gene has CDR1 MGHRA and CDR2 YSYEKL. V lost 2 bases and J lost 6; bases outside the gene matches: 7. CDR3 size: 15 residues.

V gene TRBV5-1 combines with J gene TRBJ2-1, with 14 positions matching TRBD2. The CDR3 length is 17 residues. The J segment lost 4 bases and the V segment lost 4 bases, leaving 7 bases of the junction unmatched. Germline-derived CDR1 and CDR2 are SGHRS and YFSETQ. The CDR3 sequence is CASSQRLAGGPYNEQFF. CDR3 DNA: TGCGCCAGCAGCCAGAGACTAGCGGGAGGGCCATACAATGAGCAGTTCTTC.

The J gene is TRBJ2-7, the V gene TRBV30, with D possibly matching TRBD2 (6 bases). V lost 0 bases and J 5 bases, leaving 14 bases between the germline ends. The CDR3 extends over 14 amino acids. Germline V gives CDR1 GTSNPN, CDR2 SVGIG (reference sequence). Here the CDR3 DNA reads TGTGCCTGGAGTGTACTGAGCGGGTCCGACGAGCAGTACTTC. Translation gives CAWSVLSGSDEQYF. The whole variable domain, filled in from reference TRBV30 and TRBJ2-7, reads SQTIHQWPATLVQPVGSPLSLECTVEGTSNPNLYWYRQAAGRGLQLLFYSVGIGQISSEVPQNLSASRPQDRQFILSSKKLLLSDSGFYLCAWSVLSGSDEQYFGPGTRLTVT.

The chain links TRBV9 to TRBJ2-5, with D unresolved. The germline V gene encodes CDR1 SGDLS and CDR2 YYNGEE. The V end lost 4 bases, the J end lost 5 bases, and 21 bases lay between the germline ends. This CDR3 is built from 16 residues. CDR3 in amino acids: CASSPKLDGYGETQYF. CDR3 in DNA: TGTGCCAGCAGCCCTAAACTGGACGGGTACGGCGAGACCCAGTACTTC.

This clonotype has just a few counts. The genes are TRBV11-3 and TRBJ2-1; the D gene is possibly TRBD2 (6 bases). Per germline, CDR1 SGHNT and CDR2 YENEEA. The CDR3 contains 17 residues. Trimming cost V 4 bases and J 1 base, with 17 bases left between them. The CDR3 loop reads CASSSRESAGSYNEQFF. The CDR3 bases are TGTGCCAGCAGCTCCCGGGAGTCGGCCGGTTCCTACAATGAGCAGTTCTTC.

The CDR3 DNA is TGTGCCAGCAGCTTAGGTCAGGGGGCGGGTACTGAAGCTTTCTTT. Its translation: CASSLGQGAGTEAFF. This chain connects TRBV7-6 to TRBJ1-1; 8 bases match TRBD1. The V gene end was trimmed by 1 base and the J gene end by 5 bases; junction bases not matched to a gene: 6. CDR1 SGHVS and CDR2 FNYEAQ come from the germline V gene. The CDR3 length is 15 residues.